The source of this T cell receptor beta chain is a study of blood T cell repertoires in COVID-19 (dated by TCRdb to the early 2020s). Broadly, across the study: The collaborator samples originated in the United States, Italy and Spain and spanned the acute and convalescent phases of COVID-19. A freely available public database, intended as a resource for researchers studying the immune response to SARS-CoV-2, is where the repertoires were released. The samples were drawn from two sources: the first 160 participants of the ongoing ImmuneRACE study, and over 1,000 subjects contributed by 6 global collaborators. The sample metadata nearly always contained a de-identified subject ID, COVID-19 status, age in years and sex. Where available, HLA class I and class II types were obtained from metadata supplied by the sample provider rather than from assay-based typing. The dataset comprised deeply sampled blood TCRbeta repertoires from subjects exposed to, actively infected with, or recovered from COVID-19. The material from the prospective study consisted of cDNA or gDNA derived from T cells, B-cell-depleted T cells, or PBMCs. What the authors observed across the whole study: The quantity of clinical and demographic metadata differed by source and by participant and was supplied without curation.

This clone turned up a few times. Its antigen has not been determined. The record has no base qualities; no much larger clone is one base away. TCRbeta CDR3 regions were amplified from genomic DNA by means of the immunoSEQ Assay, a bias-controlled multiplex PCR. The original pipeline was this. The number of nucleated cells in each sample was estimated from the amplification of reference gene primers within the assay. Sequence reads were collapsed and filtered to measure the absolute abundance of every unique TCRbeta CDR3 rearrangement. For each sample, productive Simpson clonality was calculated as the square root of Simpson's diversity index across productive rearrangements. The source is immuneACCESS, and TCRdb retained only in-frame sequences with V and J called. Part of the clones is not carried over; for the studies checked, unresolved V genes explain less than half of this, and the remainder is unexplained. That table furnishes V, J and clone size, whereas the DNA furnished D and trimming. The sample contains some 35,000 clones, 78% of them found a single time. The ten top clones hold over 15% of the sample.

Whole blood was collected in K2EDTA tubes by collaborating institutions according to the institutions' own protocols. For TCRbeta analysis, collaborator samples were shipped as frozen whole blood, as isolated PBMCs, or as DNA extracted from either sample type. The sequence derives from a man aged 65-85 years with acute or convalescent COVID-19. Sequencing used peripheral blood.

The CDR3 here reads CASSTRDRGPRYGYTF. The nucleotide sequence reads as follows: TGTGCCAGCAGCACGCGGGACAGGGGCCCCCGCTATGGCTACACCTTC. The chain uses TRBV7-2 and TRBJ1-2, and 10 junctional nucleotides match TRBD1. Ends trimmed: V by 5 bases, J by 4 bases; bases unmatched to a gene: 10. The CDR3 has 16 amino acids, counting the end cysteine and phenylalanine. Left in the record is the CDR3 DNA by itself, 48 bases read in frame from the first base. CDR1 and CDR2 (SGHTA, FQGNSA) derive from the germline V gene.